This T cell receptor (beta chain) originates from a study of cytomegalovirus exposure and HLA in healthy donors. Produced via immunoSEQ multiplex PCR; TCRdb's table is partial and in-frame only. The sample yields roughly 190,000 clones, about 82% seen once. CDR1 and CDR2 (germline): MNHNS, SASEGT. This CDR3 has 14 residues. Trimming took 9 bases from V and 2 from J, leaving 15 bases between them. The chain joins TRBV6-1 to TRBJ2-3; D is ambiguous. Sequences were obtained from PBMCs. This sequence originates from a woman aged 18-30 years in good health and CMV-seronegative. CDR3 residues: CASHPLTYTDTQYF. The DNA of the CDR3 is TGTGCCAGTCATCCCTTGACTTACACAGATACGCAGTATTTT.